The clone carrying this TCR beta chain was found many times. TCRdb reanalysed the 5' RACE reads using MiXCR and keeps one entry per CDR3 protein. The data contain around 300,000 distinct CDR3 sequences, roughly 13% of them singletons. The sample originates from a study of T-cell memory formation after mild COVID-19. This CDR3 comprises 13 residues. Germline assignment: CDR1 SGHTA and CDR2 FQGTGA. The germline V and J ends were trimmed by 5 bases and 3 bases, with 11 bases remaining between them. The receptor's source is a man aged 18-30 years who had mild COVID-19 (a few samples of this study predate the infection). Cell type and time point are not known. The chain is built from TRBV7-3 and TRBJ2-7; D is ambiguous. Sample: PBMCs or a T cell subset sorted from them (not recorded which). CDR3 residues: CASSLYDFYEQYV. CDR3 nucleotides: TGTGCCAGCAGCCTGTATGATTTCTACGAGCAGTACGTC.